A single T cell receptor beta chain is shown here with its context. No antigen is known for it. The sample comes from a study of CD8 T cells in Susac syndrome. About 0.5 to 1 ug RNA was reverse transcribed with random hexamers. Multiplex PCR with immunoSEQ amplified the TCR beta CDR3 across 54 Vbeta and 13 Jbeta. TCRdb re-analysed the immunoSEQ multiplex PCR reads in MiXCR, keeping a single row per CDR3 protein. This sample yields about 180,000 distinct CDR3 sequences, of which 90% to 95% are seen a single time; over 0.095% belongs to the top ten. The study's findings and limits: Repertoires of Susac syndrome CD4+ T cells lacked clonal expansion.

Germline CDR1 is SGHRS and CDR2 is YFSETQ. CDR3 size: 17 residues. Trimming took 0 bases from V and 4 from J; bases not matched to a gene: 6. The TEMRA cells underwent FACS enrichment, while the CD8+ and CD4+ T cells underwent negative isolation. Sequenced input: CD4+ T cells from PBMCs. V and J are TRBV5-1 and TRBJ2-4, with 11 bases lining up with TRBD1. This sequence originates from a human donor with Susac syndrome. The CDR3 DNA reads TGCGCCAGCAGCTTGGAAATTGGGACAGGGGGGAAAAACATTCAGTACTTC. Amino acids: CASSLEIGTGGKNIQYF.